The present T cell receptor beta chain was sequenced within a study of blood T cell repertoires in COVID-19. Whole-study context: The samples span acute and convalescent COVID-19 from the United States, Italy and Spain. T cells, B-cell-depleted T cells, or PBMCs provided the cDNA or gDNA that served as material.

This clone occurred a few times. Distinct nucleotide sequences in the sample also encode this CDR3. Per the study methods: Estimation of nucleated cell counts relied on the amplification of reference gene primers. TCRdb's table, derived via immunoSEQ multiplex PCR, lists solely in-frame clones and lacks some. The V and J calls and clone size were taken over from that table, and D and trimming were inferred from the DNA. The sample holds roughly 40,000 clones, approximately 70% seen once. The sample taken for sequencing was peripheral blood. The receptor was derived from an older man with acute or convalescent COVID-19.

The CDR3 DNA is TGTGCCATCAGTGAGAGGGGGAGCTCCTATAATTCACCCCTCCACTTT. It yields the protein CAISERGSSYNSPLHF. V is TRBV10-3 and J is TRBJ1-6; a weak D match, TRBD1 (6 bases). Germline CDR1 is ENHRY and CDR2 is SYGVKD. This CDR3 contains 16 residues. V gave up 2 bases and J gave up 0 bases, with 8 bases separating them.